These 17 T cell receptor beta chains were sequenced from one sample in a study of cytomegalovirus exposure and HLA in healthy donors. The PCR ran on 60 Vbeta and 13 Jbeta primers. The method was immunoSEQ multiplex PCR; TCRdb's version includes in-frame clones alone and lacks a portion of them. The table lists about 160,000 clones, approximately 86% of them singletons, with about 2% in the top ten. The sequenced material came from PBMCs. Receptor source: a woman between 18 and 30 years old in good health and CMV-seronegative.

The chain is built from TRBV2 and TRBJ1-2; 7 nucleotides agree with TRBD1. The CDR3 extends over 13 amino acids. J lost 7 bases, V lost 6 bases, and 8 bases had no gene match. Germline CDR1 is SNHLY and CDR2 is FYNNEI. CDR3 region: CASSSTGLAGYTF. In DNA form, the CDR3 reads TGTGCCAGCAGCTCGACAGGGTTGGCTGGCTACACCTTC.

The V and J genes are TRBV6-5 and TRBJ2-5; TRBD2 matches at 10 bases. The assigned J gene may be wrong: the sequence end matches TRBJ2-7 better. Germline V gene sequence: CDR1 MNHEY, CDR2 SVGAGI. The CDR3 has 15 residues. Here the CDR3 reads CASTRSSGSRYEQYF. The CDR3 DNA reads TGTGCCAGCACCCGATCTAGCGGGAGTCGGTACGAGCAGTACTTC.

This sequence joins TRBV21-1 and TRBJ2-3; the table's D call, TRBD2, was not checked against the DNA. TRBV21-1 is assigned pseudogene status. CDR3 length equals 15 residues. The DNA of the CDR3 is TGTGCCAGCAGCAAAGTCCAGCACGGGGGAGATACGCAGTATTTT. Amino acids: CASSKVQHGGDTQYF.

This clone was recorded once. This sequence joins TRBV28 and TRBJ2-4; tentative D call: TRBD2 (5 bases). V was clipped by 4 bases and J by 0 bases, with 13 bases between them. In germline, CDR1 is MDHEN, CDR2 SYDVKM. The CDR3 is made up of 16 amino acids. CDR3 DNA sequence: TGTGCCAGCAGTTCCCCGGACTGGCTAGCCAAAAACATTCAGTACTTC. Amino acids: CASSSPDWLAKNIQYF.

The DNA of the CDR3 is TGTGCCAGCAGTTTAAGGGACACGATCACAGATACGCAGTATTTT. As protein: CASSLRDTITDTQYF. The chain joins TRBV27 to TRBJ2-3, with D possibly matching TRBD1 (6 bases). CDR1 and CDR2 (germline): MNHEY, SMNVEV (reference sequence). CDR3 length: 15 amino acids. V was pared by 2 bases and J by 2 bases, with 11 bases between.

This chain links TRBV11-1 with TRBJ2-6, with no clear D. Trimming cost V 3 bases and J 4 bases, with 10 bases left between them. Per the germline V gene, CDR1 is SGHAT and CDR2 is FQDESV (reference sequence). The CDR3 consists of 15 residues. The CDR3 DNA reads TGTGCCAGCAGCTTTGCGCCGGAGGGGGCCAACGTCCTGACTTTC. Protein sequence: CASSFAPEGANVLTF.

The CDR3 DNA follows: TGTGCCAGCAGTTTTTTCCCGGCGCGGACTCTTCAAAACATTCAGTACTTC. This gives the protein CASSFFPARTLQNIQYF. The rearrangement links TRBV27 to TRBJ2-4, with D tentatively TRBD2 (5 bases). Germline CDR1 and CDR2: MNHEY and SMNVEV (reference sequence). Trimming shortened V by 3 bases and J by 5 bases, and 20 bases separated the two germline ends. The CDR3 spans 17 residues.

The genes are TRBV11-3 and TRBJ2-1; 9 bases match TRBD2. The CDR3 has 16 amino acids. Trimming cost V 9 bases and J 8 bases; bases outside gene matches: 17. Germline V gene sequence: CDR1 SGHNT, CDR2 YENEEA. In DNA form, the CDR3 reads TGTGCCAGAGCCCGCCCCTGTCGCGGGAGGGCTGATGAGCAGTTCTTC. Residues: CARARPCRGRADEQFF.

This clone was found once. The J gene is TRBJ1-2, the V gene TRBV6-1; TRBD1 matches 7 bases. The CDR3 contains 15 residues. Germline V CDR1 and CDR2: MNHNS, SASEGT. The junction had 6 bases not matched to a gene; V was cut back by 5 bases and J by 0 bases. In nucleotides, the CDR3 is TGTGCCAGCAGTATACAGGGGAGTCCTAACTATGGCTACACCTTC. The encoded protein is CASSIQGSPNYGYTF.

CDR3 in DNA: TGTGCCAGCAGCGTTACGACTAGCGGGGGGGCGCTCGCCTACAATGAGCAGTTCTTC. Encoded protein: CASSVTTSGGALAYNEQFF. This rearrangement joins TRBV9 to TRBJ2-1; 14 bases are shared with TRBD2. The CDR3 contains 19 residues. V was pared by 2 bases and J by 2 bases, with 9 bases of the junction left unmatched. CDR1 is SGDLS, CDR2 YYNGEE, per germline.

The V call is TRBV27, the J call TRBJ2-3; the D gene is possibly TRBD2 (6 bases). Germline V gives CDR1 MNHEY, CDR2 SMNVEV (reference sequence). V lost 3 bases and J lost 4, with 17 bases in between. CDR3 length: 16 residues. CDR3: CASSFGTYLRSDTQYF. The CDR3 DNA reads TGTGCCAGCAGTTTTGGGACTTACCTACGATCAGATACGCAGTATTTT.

This chain joins TRBV2 and TRBJ2-5, with D possibly matching TRBD2 (5 bases). The closer fit of TRBJ2-7 to the DNA end suggests the J call may be wrong. Germline CDR1 and CDR2: SNHLY and FYNNEI. This CDR3 spans 14 amino acids. CDR3 in amino acids: CASGPADSPDEQYF. CDR3 DNA: TGTGCCAGCGGACCAGCGGATTCACCCGACGAGCAGTACTTC.

CDR3 sequence: CASSLRGIGEANTGELFF. In DNA, the CDR3 is TGCGCCAGCAGCTTAAGGGGAATCGGCGAGGCGAACACCGGGGAGCTGTTTTTT. J is TRBJ2-2 and V is TRBV5-1; tentative D call: TRBD1 (5 bases). Trimming removed 2 bases at V and 0 bases at J, with 17 bases between. The germline V gene encodes CDR1 SGHRS and CDR2 YFSETQ. The CDR3 covers 18 residues.

This clone was detected only once. The gene calls are TRBV5-6 and TRBJ1-2, with D possibly being TRBD1 (5 bases). The germline V and J ends were trimmed by 0 bases and 1 base, with 10 bases remaining between them. Germline assignment: CDR1 SGHDT and CDR2 YYEEEE. This CDR3 has 15 residues. The CDR3 protein is CASSLAGGLNYGYTF. The CDR3 bases are TGTGCCAGCAGCTTGGCTGGGGGACTTAACTATGGCTACACCTTC.

The chain joins TRBV7-6 to TRBJ1-3; D is uncertain. From germline, CDR1 is SGHVS and CDR2 FNYEAQ. The CDR3 totals 16 residues. Trimming pared 4 bases from V and 0 bases from J, leaving 13 bases between. The DNA of the CDR3 is TGTGCCAGCAGCTGGTATGGAGGTAACTCTGGAAACACCATATATTTT. It encodes CASSWYGGNSGNTIYF.

This clone is a singleton in its sample. V usage is TRBV2 and J usage is TRBJ2-1, with D unresolved. Trimming left V 4 bases short and J 8 bases short, with 15 bases between. CDR3 length: 14 amino acids. Germline V lookup: CDR1 SNHLY, CDR2 FYNNEI. The CDR3 here is CASSALVTSYEQFF. The CDR3 DNA reads TGTGCCAGCAGTGCTCTCGTGACTTCGTATGAGCAGTTCTTC. The whole variable domain, remainder taken from reference TRBV2 and TRBJ2-1, is EPEVTQTPSHQVTQMGQEVILRCVPISNHLYFYWYRQILGQKVEFLVSFYNNEISEKSEIFDDQFSVERPDGSNFTLKIRSTKLEDSAMYFCASSALVTSYEQFFGPGTRLTVL.

The chain joins TRBV28 to TRBJ2-5, with 7 bases matching TRBD2. The germline CDR1 and CDR2 sequences are MDHEN and SYDVKM. J was trimmed by 1 base and V by 1 base; bases with no gene match: 3. The CDR3 is made up of 15 amino acids. DNA of the CDR3: TGTGCCAGCAGTTTATCTCCGGGGGGCCAAGAGACCCAGTACTTC. Its protein product is CASSLSPGGQETQYF.